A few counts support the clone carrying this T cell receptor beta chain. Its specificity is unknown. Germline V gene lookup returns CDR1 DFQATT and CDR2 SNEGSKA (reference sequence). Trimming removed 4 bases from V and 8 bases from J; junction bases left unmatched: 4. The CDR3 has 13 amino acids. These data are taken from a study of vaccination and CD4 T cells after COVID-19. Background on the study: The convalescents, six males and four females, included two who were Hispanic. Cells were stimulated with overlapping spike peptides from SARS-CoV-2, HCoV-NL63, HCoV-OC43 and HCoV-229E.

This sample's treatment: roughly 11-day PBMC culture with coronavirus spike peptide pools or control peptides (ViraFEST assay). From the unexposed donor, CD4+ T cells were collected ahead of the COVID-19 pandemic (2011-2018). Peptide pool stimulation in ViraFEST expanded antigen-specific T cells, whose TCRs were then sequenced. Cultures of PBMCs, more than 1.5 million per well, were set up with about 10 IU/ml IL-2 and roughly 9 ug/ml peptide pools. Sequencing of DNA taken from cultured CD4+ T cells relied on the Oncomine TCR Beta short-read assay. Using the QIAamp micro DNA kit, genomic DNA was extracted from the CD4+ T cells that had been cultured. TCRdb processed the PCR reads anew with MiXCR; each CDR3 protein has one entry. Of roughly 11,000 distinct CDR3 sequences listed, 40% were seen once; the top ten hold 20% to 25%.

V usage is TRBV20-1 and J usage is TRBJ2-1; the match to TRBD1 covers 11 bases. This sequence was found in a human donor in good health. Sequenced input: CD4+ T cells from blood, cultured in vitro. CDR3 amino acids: CSAIGQGAHEQFF. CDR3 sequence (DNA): TGCAGTGCTATTGGACAGGGGGCCCATGAGCAGTTCTTC.